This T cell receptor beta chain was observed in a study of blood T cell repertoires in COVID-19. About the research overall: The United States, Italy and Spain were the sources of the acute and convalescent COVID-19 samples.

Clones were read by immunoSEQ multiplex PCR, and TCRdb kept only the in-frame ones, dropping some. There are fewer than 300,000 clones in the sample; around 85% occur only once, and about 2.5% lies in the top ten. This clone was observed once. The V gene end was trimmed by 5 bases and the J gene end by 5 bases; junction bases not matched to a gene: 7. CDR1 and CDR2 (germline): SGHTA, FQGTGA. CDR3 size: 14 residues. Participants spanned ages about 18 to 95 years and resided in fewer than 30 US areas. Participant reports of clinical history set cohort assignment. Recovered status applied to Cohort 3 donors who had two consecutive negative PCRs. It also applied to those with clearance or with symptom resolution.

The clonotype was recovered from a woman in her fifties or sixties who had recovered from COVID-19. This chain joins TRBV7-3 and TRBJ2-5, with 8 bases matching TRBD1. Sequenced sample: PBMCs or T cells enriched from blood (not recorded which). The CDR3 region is CASSPDRGWETQYF. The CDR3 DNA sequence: TGTGCCAGCAGCCCTGACAGGGGATGGGAGACCCAGTACTTC.